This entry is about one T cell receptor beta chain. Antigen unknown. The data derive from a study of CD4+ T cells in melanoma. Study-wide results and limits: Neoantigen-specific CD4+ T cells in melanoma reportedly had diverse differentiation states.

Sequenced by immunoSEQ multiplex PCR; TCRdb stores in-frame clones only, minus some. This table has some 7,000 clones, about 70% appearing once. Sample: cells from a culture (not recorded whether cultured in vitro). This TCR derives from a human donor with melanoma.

This chain's CDR3 is CASSLNRGRFGYGYTF. The CDR3 nucleotides are TGCGCCAGCAGCTTAAACAGGGGGCGCTTTGGTTATGGCTACACCTTC. This sequence joins TRBV5-1 and TRBJ1-2, with TRBD1 identical over 9 bases. This CDR3 has 16 amino acids. The junction had 10 bases not matched to a gene; V was cut back by 2 bases and J by 5 bases. Germline-derived CDR1 and CDR2 are SGHRS and YFSETQ. The full variable domain, with the rest looked up from reference TRBV5-1 and TRBJ1-2, is KAGVTQTPRYLIKTRGQQVTLSCSPISGHRSVSWYQQTPGQGLQFLFEYFSETQRNKGNFPGRFSGRQFSNSRSEMNVSTLELGDSALYLCASSLNRGRFGYGYTFGSGTRLTVV.